This T cell receptor beta chain stems from a study of T cells after yellow fever vaccination. Study findings and constraints: The booster response re-showed most primary clones: around 96% CD4, around 87% CD8.

With respect to this clonotype: Its antigen is unknown.

There are 13 residues in the CDR3. V was shortened by 0 bases and J by 6 bases, with 6 bases between the two germline ends. The V gene's germline CDR1 is LNHNV and CDR2 YYDKDF (reference sequence). TCRdb fed the 5' RACE reads into MiXCR, producing one record per CDR3 protein. The sample has 150,000 to 200,000 distinct CDR3 sequences, approximately 11% seen once. This clonotype was obtained from a man between 18 and 29 years old who received the YFV17D yellow fever vaccine. The specimen comprised CD8+ T cells sorted from PBMCs, sampled 15 days after the yellow fever booster vaccination. J is TRBJ2-1 and V is TRBV15, with a possible D match to TRBD1 (6 bases). The DNA of the CDR3 is TGTGCCACCAGCAGAGAACAGGGCAATGAGCAGTTCTTC. This sequence encodes CATSREQGNEQFF.